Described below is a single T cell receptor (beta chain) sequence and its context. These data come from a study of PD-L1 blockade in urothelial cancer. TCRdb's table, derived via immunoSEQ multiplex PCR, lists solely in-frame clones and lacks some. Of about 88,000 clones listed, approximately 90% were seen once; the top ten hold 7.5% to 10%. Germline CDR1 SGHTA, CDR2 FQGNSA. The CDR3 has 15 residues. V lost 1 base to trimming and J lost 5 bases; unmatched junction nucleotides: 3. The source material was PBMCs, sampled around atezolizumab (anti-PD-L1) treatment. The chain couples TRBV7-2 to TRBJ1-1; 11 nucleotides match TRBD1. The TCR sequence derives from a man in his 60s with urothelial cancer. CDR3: CASSLGTGGRTEAFF. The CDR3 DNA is TGTGCCAGCAGCTTAGGGACAGGGGGCAGGACTGAAGCTTTCTTT.